The 28 T cell receptor beta chains given below trace back to one sample, sequenced in a study of cytomegalovirus exposure and HLA in healthy donors. Both 60 Vbeta primers and 13 Jbeta primers went into the PCR. Only in-frame clones appear in the TCRdb table, and some are missing; sequencing was by immunoSEQ multiplex PCR. The sample gives around 130,000 clones, around 8.5% of which show up once; under 7% is in the top ten. What was sequenced was PBMCs. These receptors came from a middle-aged man in good health and CMV-seronegative.

V and J are TRBV29-1 and TRBJ2-1, with D possibly TRBD2 on 7 matching bases. The germline V gene encodes CDR1 SQVTM and CDR2 ANQGSEA. The V gene lost 4 bases and the J gene lost 3 bases, with 10 bases spanning the gap. This CDR3 contains 13 residues. The CDR3 DNA reads TGCAGCGTTGTCGGGGGGCTCTACAATGAGCAGTTCTTC. Amino acid sequence: CSVVGGLYNEQFF.

The V and J genes are TRBV27 and TRBJ2-1, with a weak D call TRBD1 (6 bases). Trimming shortened V by 2 bases and J by 10 bases, and 15 bases separated the two germline ends. CDR1 is MNHEY, CDR2 SMNVEV, per germline (reference sequence). The CDR3 has 14 amino acids. The CDR3 DNA reads as TGTGCCAGCAGTTTAGGCTTGTGGGACACAGAGCAGTTCTTC. As protein: CASSLGLWDTEQFF.

The chain links TRBV28 to TRBJ1-1, with D unresolved. Looked up from germline, CDR1 is MDHEN and CDR2 is SYDVKM. V was cut by 5 bases and J by 5 bases, with 9 bases left in between. This CDR3 spans 12 amino acids. CDR3 sequence reads: CASSPLLTEAFF. CDR3 nucleotides: TGTGCCAGCAGTCCTCTCTTGACTGAAGCTTTCTTT.

V gene TRBV5-1 combines with J gene TRBJ2-7; D is possibly TRBD1 (6 bases). V was pared by 4 bases and J by 2 bases, with 10 bases between. The CDR3 contains 13 residues. The V gene's germline CDR1 is SGHRS and CDR2 YFSETQ. Here the CDR3 DNA reads TGCGCCAGCAGCCCCGGACAGACCTACGAGCAGTACTTC. Protein product: CASSPGQTYEQYF.

This clone was seen more than once but under ten times. The chain has TRBV6-4 and TRBJ2-2; D unresolved. CDR3 length: 15 amino acids. Germline V lookup: CDR1 MRHNA, CDR2 SNTAGT. The V end was cut by 0 bases, the J end by 4 bases, with 9 bases between. The CDR3 bases are TGTGCCAGCAGTGACTCGGATTCGGGCACCGGGGAGCTGTTTTTT. Its protein is CASSDSDSGTGELFF.

V gene TRBV19 combines with J gene TRBJ2-5; 8 nucleotides match TRBD1. Per germline, CDR1 LNHDA and CDR2 SQIVND (reference sequence). The CDR3 totals 16 residues. Losses at the gene ends were 6 bases for V and 5 bases for J; bases not matched to a gene: 14. CDR3 nucleotides: TGTGCCAGTAGCCCACGTGGACAGGGTTCGTGGGAGACCCAGTACTTC. Residues: CASSPRGQGSWETQYF.

This clone was seen just once. The J gene is TRBJ2-4, the V gene TRBV19, with a weak D call TRBD2 (6 bases). Germline CDR1 reads LNHDA; CDR2 reads SQIVND (reference sequence). This CDR3 region has 15 residues. The V end was cut by 4 bases, the J end by 9 bases, with 19 bases between. CDR3 bases: TGTGCCAGTAGTAGGTTCGGGAGAACGTCGGGCATTCAGTACTTC. Its protein is CASSRFGRTSGIQYF.

The J gene is TRBJ1-2, the V gene TRBV7-9; TRBD1 might be the D (5 bases). The CDR3 is made up of 13 amino acids. Germline values: CDR1 SEHNR, CDR2 FQNEAQ (reference sequence). V lost 11 bases to trimming and J lost 4 bases, with 17 bases between them. The CDR3 here is CAGGLGRSYGYTF. CDR3 DNA sequence: TGTGCCGGGGGACTGGGCCGTTCCTATGGCTACACCTTC. Full variable domain (missing parts from reference TRBV7-9 and TRBJ1-2): DTGVSQNPRHKITKRGQNVTFRCDPISEHNRLYWYRQTLGQGPEFLTYFQNEAQLEKSRLLSDRFSAERPKGSFSTLEIQRTEQGDSAMYLCAGGLGRSYGYTFGSGTRLTVV.

This clone has at least ten counts. The chain is built from TRBV4-1 and TRBJ2-2; TRBD1 agrees at 9 bases. This CDR3 is 15 amino acids long. In germline, CDR1 is MGHRA, CDR2 YSYEKL. The ends lost 5 bases at V and 4 bases at J; junction bases unmatched: 5. CDR3 amino acids: CASSGRDRATGELFF. Written as DNA, the CDR3 is TGCGCCAGCAGCGGCCGGGACAGGGCCACCGGGGAGCTGTTTTTT.

This clone was detected a few times. V gene TRBV7-9 combines with J gene TRBJ1-1, with D unclear. The CDR3 runs 14 residues. The germline V gene has CDR1 SEHNR and CDR2 FQNEAQ (reference sequence). Trimming took 4 bases from V and 5 from J, leaving 14 bases between them. The CDR3 coding sequence is TGTGCCAGCAGCTCCACCACTGTTGTGACTGAAGCTTTCTTT. This codes for CASSSTTVVTEAFF.

The chain employs TRBV7-2 and TRBJ2-6; tentatively, D is TRBD2 (5 bases). V lost 5 bases to trimming and J lost 4 bases, with 9 bases between them. CDR1 is SGHTA and CDR2 is FQGNSA in the germline V gene. The CDR3 totals 14 residues. The CDR3 region is CASSTSGGANVLTF. The CDR3 nucleotides are TGTGCCAGCAGCACCTCGGGAGGGGCCAACGTCCTGACTTTC.

Turning to this clone: The same CDR3 also results from other DNA sequences found in this sample. V usage is TRBV5-1 and J usage is TRBJ1-1; D gene ambiguous. The V gene lost 0 bases and the J gene lost 2 bases, with 5 bases spanning the gap. Germline V lookup: CDR1 SGHRS, CDR2 YFSETQ. The CDR3 length is 13 residues. The CDR3 coding sequence is TGCGCCAGCAGCTTGGCAGGTAACACTGAAGCTTTCTTT. This encodes CASSLAGNTEAFF.

This clone appeared a few times. The chain is built from TRBV7-9 and TRBJ2-5, with TRBD1 identical over 9 bases. The ends lost 4 bases at V and 4 bases at J; junction bases unmatched: 10. Germline lookup yields CDR1 SEHNR and CDR2 FQNEAQ (reference sequence). This CDR3 region has 16 residues. CDR3 residues: CASSSPTGGGRETQYF. CDR3 in DNA: TGTGCCAGCAGCTCCCCGACAGGGGGGGGTCGAGAGACCCAGTACTTC.

There are a few counts of this clone. The V and J genes are TRBV6-6 and TRBJ1-6; D remains unclear. This CDR3 region has 15 residues. The V end was cut by 2 bases, the J end by 7 bases, with 12 bases between. Germline lookup yields CDR1 MNHNY and CDR2 SVGAGI (reference sequence). The CDR3 DNA sequence: TGTGCCAGCAGTTACGCGTCCCCTGTCAATTCACCCCTCCACTTT. Protein: CASSYASPVNSPLHF.

This sequence joins TRBV19 and TRBJ2-7, with 7 bases that match TRBD2. This CDR3 is built from 15 residues. Germline-derived CDR1 and CDR2 are LNHDA and SQIVND (reference sequence). V was clipped by 5 bases and J by 3 bases; unmatched bases: 10. CDR3 coding DNA: TGTGCCAGTAGTTCGCGGCTAGCGGCGAACTACGAGCAGTACTTC. It yields the protein CASSSRLAANYEQYF. Supplemented by reference TRBV19 and TRBJ2-7, the full variable domain reads DGGITQSPKYLFRKEGQNVTLSCEQNLNHDAMYWYRQDPGQGLRLIYYSQIVNDFQKGDIAEGYSVSREKKESFPLTVTSAQKNPTAFYLCASSSRLAANYEQYFGPGTRLTVT.

This clone has just a few counts. The V and J genes are TRBV7-6 and TRBJ2-3; D is perhaps TRBD2 (5 bases). Germline values: CDR1 SGHVS, CDR2 FNYEAQ. The V and J ends lost 1 base and 4 bases respectively, with 9 bases between them. The CDR3 covers 14 residues. CDR3 sequence reads: CASSLGSSADTQYF. Here the CDR3 DNA reads TGTGCCAGCAGCTTAGGTAGTAGCGCAGATACGCAGTATTTT. Supplemented by reference TRBV7-6 and TRBJ2-3, the full variable domain reads GAGVSQSPRYKVTKRGQDVALRCDPISGHVSLYWYRQALGQGPEFLTYFNYEAQQDKSGLPNDRFSAERPEGSISTLTIQRTEQRDSAMYRCASSLGSSADTQYFGPGTRLTVL.

The rearrangement links TRBV18 to TRBJ2-7; D call uncertain. Germline loops: CDR1 KGHSH, CDR2 LQKENI. The CDR3 contains 14 residues. Between the trimmed V and J ends, which lost 1 base and 3 bases, there was a span of 10 bases. The CDR3 region is CASSPLGHRYEQYF. CDR3 in DNA: TGTGCCAGCTCACCACTTGGGCACCGCTACGAGCAGTACTTC.

This clone has more than one count but fewer than ten. The chain uses TRBV2 and TRBJ2-1; 8 nucleotides line up with TRBD1. Trimming at V came to 6 bases and at J to 4 bases, leaving 11 bases not matched to a gene. Germline values: CDR1 SNHLY, CDR2 FYNNEI. CDR3 length: 16 amino acids. The CDR3 bases are TGTGCCAGCAGGGACCAGACGGGACAGGTTTACAATGAGCAGTTCTTC. Translating gives CASRDQTGQVYNEQFF.

The J gene is TRBJ2-5, the V gene TRBV28, with D possibly being TRBD1 (6 bases). The germline V gene has CDR1 MDHEN and CDR2 SYDVKM. Trimming pared 6 bases from V and 5 bases from J, leaving 22 bases between. The length of the CDR3 is 16 residues. CDR3 DNA: TGTGCCAGCAGGCTACCCGGGACAACCCGGCGGGAGACCCAGTACTTC. Residues: CASRLPGTTRRETQYF.

V and J are TRBV5-4 and TRBJ1-2; the D is unclear. The V end was cut by 4 bases, the J end by 3 bases, with 10 bases between. In germline, CDR1 is SGHNT, CDR2 YYREEE (reference sequence). CDR3 length: 13 amino acids. Here the CDR3 reads CASSADFHYGYTF. DNA for the CDR3: TGTGCCAGCAGCGCGGACTTCCACTATGGCTACACCTTC.

V and J are TRBV7-2 and TRBJ2-3, with D perhaps matching TRBD2 (6 bases). The V and J ends lost 3 bases and 6 bases respectively, with 22 bases between them. Germline CDR1 reads SGHTA; CDR2 reads FQGNSA. This CDR3 contains 17 residues. The CDR3: CASSFGSGAGGQDTQYF. The CDR3 nucleotides are TGTGCCAGCAGCTTTGGTTCGGGAGCGGGCGGCCAGGATACGCAGTATTTT.

This chain uses TRBV28 with TRBJ1-1; tentative D call: TRBD1 (6 bases). Looked up from germline, CDR1 is MDHEN and CDR2 is SYDVKM. CDR3 length: 19 residues. With 6 bases removed from V and 0 bases from J, the gap between germline ends came to 26 bases. CDR3 nucleotide sequence: TGTGCCAGCAGACTATTTCCCGGGGTAGGGGGGGGGTTGAACACTGAAGCTTTCTTT. Encoded protein: CASRLFPGVGGGLNTEAFF.

This clone was counted only a few times. CDR3 sequence (DNA): TGTGCCAGCAGCGGATACGGGACAGATACCTTCTATGGCTACACCTTC. Translated: CASSGYGTDTFYGYTF. The chain combines TRBV9 with TRBJ1-2; 7 positions match TRBD1. Germline V gene lookup returns CDR1 SGDLS and CDR2 YYNGEE. CDR3 length: 16 residues. J gave up 4 bases and V 3 bases, and 12 bases lay outside the gene matches.

The genes are TRBV4-3 and TRBJ2-2; 8 bases agree with TRBD2. There are 17 residues in the CDR3. CDR1 is LGHNA, CDR2 YSLEER, per germline. J gave up 3 bases and V 0 bases, and 6 bases lay outside the gene matches. The CDR3 region is CASSQESQRGYTGELFF. The CDR3 region has the DNA TGCGCCAGCAGCCAAGAGAGCCAGCGGGGGTACACCGGGGAGCTGTTTTTT.

This clone was detected a few times. The chain uses TRBV27 and TRBJ2-3, with 13 bases identical to TRBD2. The V segment lost 7 bases and the J segment 6 bases; nucleotides outside the gene matches: 7. The CDR3 covers 15 residues. The germline CDR1 and CDR2 sequences are MNHEY and SMNVEV (reference sequence). CDR3 in amino acids: CASKGTSGVPDTQYF. For the CDR3, the DNA is TGTGCCAGCAAGGGGACTAGCGGGGTGCCGGATACGCAGTATTTT.

This chain connects TRBV5-4 to TRBJ2-1; 9 bases fit TRBD2. This CDR3 has 16 residues. The ends lost 0 bases at V and 3 bases at J; junction bases unmatched: 4. Germline CDR1 is SGHNT and CDR2 is YYREEE (reference sequence). The CDR3 nucleotides are TGTGCCAGCAGCTTGGCGGCGGGGGGGCGCTACAATGAGCAGTTCTTC. As protein: CASSLAAGGRYNEQFF. The entire variable domain, with the rest obtained from reference TRBV5-4 and TRBJ2-1, is as follows: ETGVTQSPTHLIKTRGQQVTLRCSSQSGHNTVSWYQQALGQGPQFIFQYYREEENGRGNFPPRFSGLQFPNYSSELNVNALELDDSALYLCASSLAAGGRYNEQFFGPGTRLTVL.

This sequence joins TRBV5-1 and TRBJ2-7, with D perhaps TRBD2 (6 bases). The germline V gene has CDR1 SGHRS and CDR2 YFSETQ. This CDR3 contains 15 residues. V lost 0 bases and J 3 bases, leaving 13 bases between the germline ends. In nucleotides, the CDR3 is TGCGCCAGCAGCTTGGGGCCGGGGGATTACTACGAGCAGTACTTC. Amino acid sequence: CASSLGPGDYYEQYF.

This clone has only a few counts. The chain carries TRBV4-2 and TRBJ2-3; 9 bases fit TRBD1. CDR3 length: 16 residues. The trim removed 1 base at V and 1 base at J, leaving 3 bases unmatched. Germline V gene data show CDR1 as LGHNA and CDR2 as YNFKEQ. The CDR3 region is CASSQVGDRGTDTQYF. CDR3 bases: TGTGCCAGCAGCCAAGTAGGGGACAGGGGCACAGATACGCAGTATTTT.